The sequence of this TCR beta chain was determined in a study of cytomegalovirus exposure and HLA in healthy donors. For the study at large: A data release that came early held tens of millions of unique TCRs from HLA-typed donors. General study points: An analysis that came later showed most CMV-associated TCR beta chains appearing HLA-restricted. The likely explanation for a cluster of highly shared sequence variants was sequencing artifact.

To note about this clone: Its antigen is not known.

Amplification used 60 Vbeta primers and 13 Jbeta primers. Clones were read by immunoSEQ multiplex PCR, and TCRdb kept only the in-frame ones, dropping some. The sample has roughly 120,000 clones, roughly 73% seen once; the top ten hold about 4.4%. The sequenced material came from PBMCs. This clonotype was sampled from a man in his sixties in good health and CMV-seropositive.

CDR3 coding DNA: TGTGCCAGCAGCTTTTCAGGGACAAAAGAGACCCAGTACTTC. The encoded protein is CASSFSGTKETQYF. The J gene is TRBJ2-5, the V gene TRBV5-4; maybe TRBD1 (6 bases). With 2 bases removed from V and 3 bases from J, the gap between germline ends came to 11 bases. From germline, CDR1 is SGHNT and CDR2 YYREEE (reference sequence). The length of the CDR3 is 14 residues.